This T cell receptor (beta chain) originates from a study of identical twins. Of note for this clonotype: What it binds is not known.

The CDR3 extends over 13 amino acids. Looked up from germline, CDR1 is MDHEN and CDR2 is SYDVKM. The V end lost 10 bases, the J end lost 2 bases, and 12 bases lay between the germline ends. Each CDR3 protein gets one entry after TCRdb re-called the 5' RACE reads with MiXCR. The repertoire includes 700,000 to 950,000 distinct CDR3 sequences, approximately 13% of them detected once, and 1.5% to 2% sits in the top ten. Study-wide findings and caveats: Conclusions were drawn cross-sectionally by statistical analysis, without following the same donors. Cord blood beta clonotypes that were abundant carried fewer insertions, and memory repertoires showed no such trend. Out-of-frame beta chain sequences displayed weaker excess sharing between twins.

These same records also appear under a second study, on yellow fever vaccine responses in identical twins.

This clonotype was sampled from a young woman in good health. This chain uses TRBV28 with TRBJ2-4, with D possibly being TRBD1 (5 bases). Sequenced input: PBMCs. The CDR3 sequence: CATYQGTKNIQYF. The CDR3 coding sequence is TGTGCCACCTATCAGGGTACCAAAAACATTCAGTACTTC.